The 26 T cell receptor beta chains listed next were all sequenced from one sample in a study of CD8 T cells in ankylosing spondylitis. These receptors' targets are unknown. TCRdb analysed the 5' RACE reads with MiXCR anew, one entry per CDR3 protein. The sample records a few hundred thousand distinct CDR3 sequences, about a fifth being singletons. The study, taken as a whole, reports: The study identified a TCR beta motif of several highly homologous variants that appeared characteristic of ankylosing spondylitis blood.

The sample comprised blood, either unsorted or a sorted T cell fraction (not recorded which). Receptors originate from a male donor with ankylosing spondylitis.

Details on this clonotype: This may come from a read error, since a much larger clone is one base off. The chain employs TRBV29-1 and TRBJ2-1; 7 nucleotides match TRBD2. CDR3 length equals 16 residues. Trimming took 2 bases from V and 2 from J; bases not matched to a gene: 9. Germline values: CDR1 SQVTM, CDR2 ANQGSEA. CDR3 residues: CSVETLASGPYNEQFF. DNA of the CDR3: TGCAGCGTTGAAACATTGGCTAGCGGTCCCTACAATGAGCAGTTCTTC.

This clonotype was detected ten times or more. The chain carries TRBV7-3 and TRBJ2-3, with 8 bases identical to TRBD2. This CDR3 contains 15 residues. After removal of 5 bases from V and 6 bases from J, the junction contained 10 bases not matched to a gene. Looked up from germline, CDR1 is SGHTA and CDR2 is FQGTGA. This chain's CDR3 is CASSPQAGEFDTQYF. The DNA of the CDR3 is TGTGCCAGCAGCCCCCAAGCGGGAGAGTTTGATACGCAGTATTTT.

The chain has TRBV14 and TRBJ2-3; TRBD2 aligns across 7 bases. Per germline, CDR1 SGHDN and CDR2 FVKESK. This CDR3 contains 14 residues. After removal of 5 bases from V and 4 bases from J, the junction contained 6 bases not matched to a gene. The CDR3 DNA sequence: TGTGCCAGCAGCTCGGGGGGAAGCGCAGATACGCAGTATTTT. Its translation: CASSSGGSADTQYF. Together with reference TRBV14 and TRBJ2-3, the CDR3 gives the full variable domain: EAGVTQFPSHSVIEKGQTVTLRCDPISGHDNLYWYRRVMGKEIKFLLHFVKESKQDESGMPNNRFLAERTGGTYSTLKVQPAELEDSGVYFCASSSGGSADTQYFGPGTRLTVL.

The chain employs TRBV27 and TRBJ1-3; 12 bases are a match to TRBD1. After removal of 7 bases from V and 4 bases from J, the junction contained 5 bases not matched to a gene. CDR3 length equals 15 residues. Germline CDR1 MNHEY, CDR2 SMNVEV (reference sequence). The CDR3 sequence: CASKGQGAKGNTIYF. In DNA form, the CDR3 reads TGTGCCAGCAAGGGACAGGGGGCGAAGGGAAACACCATATATTTT.

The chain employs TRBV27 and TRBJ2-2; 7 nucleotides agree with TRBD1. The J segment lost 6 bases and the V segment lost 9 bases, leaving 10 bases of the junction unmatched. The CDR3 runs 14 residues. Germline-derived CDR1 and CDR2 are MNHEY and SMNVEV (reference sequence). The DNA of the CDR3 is TGTGCCAGTTTAAAACAGGGGTTGGCCGGGGAGCTGTTTTTT. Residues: CASLKQGLAGELFF.

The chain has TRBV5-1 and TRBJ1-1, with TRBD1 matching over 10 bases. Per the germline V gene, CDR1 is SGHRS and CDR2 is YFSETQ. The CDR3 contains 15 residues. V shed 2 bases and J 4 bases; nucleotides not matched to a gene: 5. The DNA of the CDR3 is TGCGCCAGCAGCTTTAGACAGGGGGCGAGCACTGAAGCTTTCTTT. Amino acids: CASSFRQGASTEAFF.

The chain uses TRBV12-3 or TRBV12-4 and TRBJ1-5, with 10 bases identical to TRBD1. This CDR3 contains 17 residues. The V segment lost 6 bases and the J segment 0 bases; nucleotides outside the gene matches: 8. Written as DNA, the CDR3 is TGTGCCAGCAGCCGCCGACAGGGGGCTTATAGCAATCAGCCCCAGCATTTT. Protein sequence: CASSRRQGAYSNQPQHF.

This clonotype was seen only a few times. CDR3 residues: CASSLTWSTDTQYF. DNA for the CDR3: TGTGCCAGCAGCTTAACGTGGAGCACAGATACGCAGTATTTT. J is TRBJ2-3 and V is TRBV7-3; D is undetermined. The CDR3 is made up of 14 amino acids. Germline CDR1 SGHTA, CDR2 FQGTGA. Trimming took 0 bases from V and 0 from J, leaving 4 bases between them.

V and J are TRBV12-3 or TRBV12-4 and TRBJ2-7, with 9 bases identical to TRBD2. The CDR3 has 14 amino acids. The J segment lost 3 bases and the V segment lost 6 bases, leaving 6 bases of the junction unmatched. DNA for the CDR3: TGTGCCAGCAGACGGACTAGCGCGGGCTACGAGCAGTACTTC. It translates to CASRRTSAGYEQYF.

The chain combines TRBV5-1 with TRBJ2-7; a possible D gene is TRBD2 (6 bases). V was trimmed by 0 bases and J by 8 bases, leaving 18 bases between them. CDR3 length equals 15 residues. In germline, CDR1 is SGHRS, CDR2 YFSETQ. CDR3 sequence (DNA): TGCGCCAGCAGCTTGGAAGGGGAGGTCGCCGTGCAGCAGTACTTC. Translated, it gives CASSLEGEVAVQQYF. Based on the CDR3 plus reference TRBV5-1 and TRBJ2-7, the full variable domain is KAGVTQTPRYLIKTRGQQVTLSCSPISGHRSVSWYQQTPGQGLQFLFEYFSETQRNKGNFPGRFSGRQFSNSRSEMNVSTLELGDSALYLCASSLEGEVAVQQYFGPGTRLTVT.

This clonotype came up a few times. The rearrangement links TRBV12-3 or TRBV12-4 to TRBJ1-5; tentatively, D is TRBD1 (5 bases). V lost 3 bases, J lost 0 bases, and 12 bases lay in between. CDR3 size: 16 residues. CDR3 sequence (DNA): TGTGCCAGCAGTTTTATGCCAGGGATTAGCAATCAGCCCCAGCATTTT. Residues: CASSFMPGISNQPQHF.

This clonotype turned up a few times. The CDR3 nucleotides are TGTGCCAGCAGTCTTCCGGACGGCCACCCCGGGGAGCTGTTTTTT. Translation gives CASSLPDGHPGELFF. The rearrangement links TRBV28 to TRBJ2-2; D ambiguous. The CDR3 covers 15 residues. The V gene's germline CDR1 is MDHEN and CDR2 SYDVKM. Deletions cut 5 bases from V and 6 bases from J, with 16 bases between.

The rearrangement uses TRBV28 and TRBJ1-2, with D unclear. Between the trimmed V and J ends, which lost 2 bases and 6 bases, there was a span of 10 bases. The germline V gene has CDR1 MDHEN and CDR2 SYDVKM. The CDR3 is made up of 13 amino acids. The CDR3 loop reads CASSLPPPDGYTF. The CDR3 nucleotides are TGTGCCAGCAGTTTACCCCCACCGGATGGCTACACCTTC.

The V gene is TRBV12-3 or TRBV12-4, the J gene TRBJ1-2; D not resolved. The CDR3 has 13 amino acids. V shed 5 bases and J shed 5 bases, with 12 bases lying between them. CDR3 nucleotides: TGTGCCAGCAGTGCCGGGCCCCAGTATGGCTACACCTTC. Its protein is CASSAGPQYGYTF.

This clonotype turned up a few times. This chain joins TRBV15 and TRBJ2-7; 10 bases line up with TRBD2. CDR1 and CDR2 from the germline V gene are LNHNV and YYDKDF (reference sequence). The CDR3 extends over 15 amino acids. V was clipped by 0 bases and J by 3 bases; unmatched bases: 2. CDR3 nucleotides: TGTGCCACCAGCAGAGATACTAGCGGGATCTACGAGCAGTACTTC. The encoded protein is CATSRDTSGIYEQYF.

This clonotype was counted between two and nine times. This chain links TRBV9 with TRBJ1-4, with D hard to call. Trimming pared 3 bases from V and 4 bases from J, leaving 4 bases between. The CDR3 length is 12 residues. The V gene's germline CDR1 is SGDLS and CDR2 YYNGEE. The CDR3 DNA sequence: TGTGCCAGCAGCGCGGATAATGAAAAACTGTTTTTT. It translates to CASSADNEKLFF.

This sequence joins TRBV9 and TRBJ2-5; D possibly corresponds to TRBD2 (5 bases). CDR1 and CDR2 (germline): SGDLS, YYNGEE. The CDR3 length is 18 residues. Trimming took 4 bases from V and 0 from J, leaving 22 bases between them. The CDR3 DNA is TGTGCCAGCAGCCCCCTCGGGGTGGGCGGCATATACCAAGAGACCCAGTACTTC. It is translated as CASSPLGVGGIYQETQYF.

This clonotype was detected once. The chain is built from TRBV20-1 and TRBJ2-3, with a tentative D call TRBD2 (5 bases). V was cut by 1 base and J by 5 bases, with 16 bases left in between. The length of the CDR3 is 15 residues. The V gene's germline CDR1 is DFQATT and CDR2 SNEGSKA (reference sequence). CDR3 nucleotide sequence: TGCAGTGCTAGAGCAAGTGGGAGTTTAAGAGATACGCAGTATTTT. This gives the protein CSARASGSLRDTQYF.

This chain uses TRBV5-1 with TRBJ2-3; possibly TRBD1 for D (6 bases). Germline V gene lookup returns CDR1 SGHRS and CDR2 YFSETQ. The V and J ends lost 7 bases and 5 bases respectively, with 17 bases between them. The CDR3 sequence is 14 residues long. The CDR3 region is CASSDRTGVDTQYF. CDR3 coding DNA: TGCGCCAGCTCGGACAGAACCGGGGTAGATACGCAGTATTTT.

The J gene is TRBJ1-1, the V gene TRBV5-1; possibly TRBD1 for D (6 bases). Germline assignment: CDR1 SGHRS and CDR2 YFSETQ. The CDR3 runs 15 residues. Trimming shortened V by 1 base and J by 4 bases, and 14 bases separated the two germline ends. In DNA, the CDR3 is TGCGCCAGCAGCTTGAACCCAGGGGATTCCACTGAAGCTTTCTTT. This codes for CASSLNPGDSTEAFF.

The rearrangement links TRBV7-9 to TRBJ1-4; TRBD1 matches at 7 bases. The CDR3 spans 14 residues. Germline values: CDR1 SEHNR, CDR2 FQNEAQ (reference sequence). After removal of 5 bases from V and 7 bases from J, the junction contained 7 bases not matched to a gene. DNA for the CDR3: TGTGCCAGCAGCCCGGGGACAGCGGTTGAAAAACTGTTTTTT. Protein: CASSPGTAVEKLFF.

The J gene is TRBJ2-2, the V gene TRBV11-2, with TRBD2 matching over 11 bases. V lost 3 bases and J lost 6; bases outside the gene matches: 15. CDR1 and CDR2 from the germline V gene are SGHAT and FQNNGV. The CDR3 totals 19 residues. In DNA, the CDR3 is TGTGCCAGCAGCTTCGACTTAGGGGGACTAGCGGTTGGGCCCGGGGAGCTGTTTTTT. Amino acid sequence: CASSFDLGGLAVGPGELFF.

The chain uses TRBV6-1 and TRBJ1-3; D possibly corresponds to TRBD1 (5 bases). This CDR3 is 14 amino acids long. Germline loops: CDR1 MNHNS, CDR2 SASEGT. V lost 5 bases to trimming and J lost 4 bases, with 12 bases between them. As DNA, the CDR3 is TGTGCCAGCAGTAGGACACTGGAAGGAAACACCATATATTTT. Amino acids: CASSRTLEGNTIYF.

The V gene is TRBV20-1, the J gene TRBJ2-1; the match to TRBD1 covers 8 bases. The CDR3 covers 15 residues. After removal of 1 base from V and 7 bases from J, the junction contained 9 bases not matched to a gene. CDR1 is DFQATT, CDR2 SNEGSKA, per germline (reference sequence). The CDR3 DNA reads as TGCAGTGCTAGAGGAGGACAGGGTTGGGAGAATGAGCAGTTCTTC. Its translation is CSARGGQGWENEQFF.

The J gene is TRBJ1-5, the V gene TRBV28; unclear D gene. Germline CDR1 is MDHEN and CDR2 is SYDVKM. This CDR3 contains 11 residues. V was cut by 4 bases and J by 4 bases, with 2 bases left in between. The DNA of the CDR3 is TGTGCCAGCAGTTATAATCAGCCCCAGCATTTT. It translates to CASSYNQPQHF. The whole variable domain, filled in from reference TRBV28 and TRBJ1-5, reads DVKVTQSSRYLVKRTGEKVFLECVQDMDHENMFWYRQDPGLGLRLIYFSYDVKMKEKGDIPEGYSVSREKKERFSLILESASTNQTSMYLCASSYNQPQHFGDGTRLSIL.

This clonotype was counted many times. The CDR3 spells CASSSMTGVYNEQFF. CDR3 DNA: TGTGCCAGCAGCTCGATGACAGGGGTCTACAATGAGCAGTTCTTC. This sequence joins TRBV7-2 and TRBJ2-1, with 8 bases aligning to TRBD1. Germline CDR1 reads SGHTA; CDR2 reads FQGNSA. This CDR3 contains 15 residues. V was clipped by 4 bases and J by 3 bases; unmatched bases: 5.